The next 30 T cell receptor beta chains were all read from a single sample in a study of tissue T cells after allogeneic stem cell transplantation. TCRdb keeps only in-frame clones here, not all; method: immunoSEQ multiplex PCR. The sample has some 2,200 clones, around 55% seen once; the top ten hold around 20%. Time point here: mouse harvest day 7 after allogeneic transplant. Mouse grafts combined 10^7 T-cell-depleted bone marrow cells with 10^6 splenic CD5+ T cells. The specimen sequenced was liver tissue. Receptor source: a female BALB/c mouse given C57BL/6 T cells with graft-versus-host disease after an allogeneic hematopoietic cell transplant.

For this clone: Gene names and germline refer to mouse. The CDR3 end lies 1 residue beyond the end of the read and is filled in from the germline J gene. The chain carries TRBV13-1 and TRBJ2-3, with 10 bases identical to TRBD2. With 2 bases clipped from V and 1 base from J, the junction kept 4 bases outside the gene matches. The CDR3 is made up of 16 amino acids. Germline CDR1 is NSHNY and CDR2 is SYGAGN. This chain's CDR3 is CASSETGGWGAETLYF. The DNA read from the CDR3 is TGTGCCAGCAGTGAGACTGGGGGGTGGGGTGCAGAAACGCTGTAT.

This clone was counted once. Gene names are the mouse ones. Read data end 1 residue before the CDR3 end; the end is taken from the germline J gene. This rearrangement joins TRBV26 to TRBJ2-5; unclear D gene. This CDR3 has 14 residues. Germline V gives CDR1 KGHPV, CDR2 FQNQEV (reference sequence). The V end was cut by 2 bases, the J end by 0 bases, with 6 bases between. CDR3 amino acids: CASSLRVNQDTQYF. The CDR3 DNA, read in part, is TGTGCCAGCAGTCTGAGGGTTAACCAAGACACCCAGTAC.

In its sample, this clone was seen once. Gene names are mouse gene names. The CDR3 end is not reached by the read, which stops 1 residue before it; the germline J gene fills it in. The J gene is TRBJ2-3, the V gene TRBV23; TRBD1 reflects the table's D call only, with no check against the DNA. The CDR3 is 15 amino acids. Germline V gives CDR1 KGHTA, CDR2 FQNQQP. This chain's CDR3 is CSSSQSSGQAETLYF. The sequenced part of the CDR3 DNA is TGCTCCAGCAGTCAATCGAGCGGACAGGCAGAAACGCTGTAT.

About this clone itself: The gene names given are mouse names. The sequenced fragment ends 1 residue before the CDR3 boundary, so the rest is inferred from the germline J gene. V gene TRBV16 combines with J gene TRBJ1-1; D gene uncertain. The V end was cut by 1 base, the J end by 0 bases, with 3 bases between. The germline gives CDR1 SGHSA, CDR2 FRNQAP. The CDR3 is made up of 13 amino acids. CDR3 sequence reads: CASSLVANTEVFF. The covered CDR3 bases are TGTGCAAGCAGCTTAGTTGCAAACACAGAAGTCTTC.

Notes on this clone: Mouse germline and gene names are used. The read terminates 1 residue before the CDR3 end, so the remaining end is supplied by the germline J gene. The V call is TRBV13-2, the J call TRBJ1-2, with D uncertain. Germline V gene lookup returns CDR1 NNHNN and CDR2 SYGAGS (reference sequence). The CDR3 has 13 amino acids. The V end lost 1 base, the J end lost 2 bases, and 6 bases lay between the germline ends. This chain's CDR3 is CASGDLNNSDYTF. Partial CDR3 DNA: TGTGCCAGCGGTGATCTCAATAACTCCGACTACACC.

Remarks on this clone: Here the gene names and germline are mouse. The read is 1 residue too short to cover the CDR3 end, so that end is filled in from the germline J gene. The J gene is TRBJ1-2, the V gene TRBV1; no firm D call. CDR1 and CDR2 (germline): NSQYPW, LRSPGD (reference sequence). This CDR3 has 13 residues. With 3 bases removed from V and 1 base from J, the gap between germline ends came to 6 bases. CDR3 DNA (partial): TGCACCTGCAGTGCGTCAAAAAACTCCGACTACACC. It specifies CTCSASKNSDYT. Given in full, the CDR3 is CTCSASKNSDYTF.

Regarding this clone: Gene names are the mouse ones. The read halts 1 residue ahead of the CDR3 end, with the missing end drawn from the germline J gene. This chain joins TRBV31 and TRBJ1-4; possibly TRBD1 for D (6 bases). Deletions cut 1 base from V and 3 bases from J, with 9 bases between. Per the germline V gene, CDR1 is GKSSPN and CDR2 is SITVG. CDR3 length: 14 amino acids. CDR3 sequence reads: CAWSRGTTNERLFF. The CDR3 bases that were read are TGTGCCTGGAGTCGGGGGACAACCAACGAAAGATTATTT.

As for this clone: The gene symbols are mouse symbols. Read coverage stops 1 residue before the CDR3 terminus; the germline J gene supplies the remainder. V gene TRBV24 combines with J gene TRBJ2-5, with 8 nucleotides matching TRBD2. CDR3 length: 15 residues. Per the germline V gene, CDR1 is KGHTA and CDR2 is FRNEEI. V trimming: 4 bases; J trimming: 8 bases; junction bases outside the gene matches: 11. CDR3 DNA (partial): TGTGCCAGCAGTCCCTCGGGGGGGGCGGAAGTCACCCAGTAC. Translation gives CASSPSGGAEVTQY. The complete CDR3 protein is CASSPSGGAEVTQYF.

As concerns this clone: The genes are named according to mouse. The CDR3: CASSPGQVYNSPLYF. The covered CDR3 bases are TGTGCCAGCAGTCCCGGACAGGTCTATAATTCGCCCCTCTAC. The rearrangement uses TRBV24 and TRBJ1-6, with 7 bases that match TRBD1. The CDR3 end lies 1 residue beyond the end of the read and is filled in from the germline J gene. TRBJ1-6 is assigned to the ORF class and has an uncertain function. Germline CDR1 and CDR2: KGHTA and FRNEEI. This CDR3 comprises 15 residues. The V gene end was trimmed by 4 bases and the J gene end by 3 bases; junction bases not matched to a gene: 3.

A note on this clone: Genes here carry mouse names. The read gets to within 1 residue of the CDR3 end, and the germline J gene fills in the rest. V usage is TRBV26 and J usage is TRBJ1-6; 8 bases agree with TRBD1. TRBJ1-6 has ORF status, its function being uncertain. The CDR3 runs to 15 residues. V trimming: 0 bases; J trimming: 7 bases; junction bases outside the gene matches: 2. CDR1 is KGHPV, CDR2 FQNQEV, per germline (reference sequence). The CDR3 reads CASSLSSGGNSPLYF. The sequenced part of the CDR3 DNA is TGTGCCAGCAGTCTGTCTTCAGGGGGCAATTCGCCCCTCTAC.

Worth noting for this clone: Gene names are mouse gene names. The read is 1 residue too short to cover the CDR3 end, so that end is filled in from the germline J gene. The chain recombines TRBV12-2 with TRBJ2-3; 9 bases are a match to TRBD2. V was pared by 3 bases and J by 6 bases, with 0 bases of the junction left unmatched. Germline assignment: CDR1 SGHLS and CDR2 HYDKME. This CDR3 is 12 amino acids long. CDR3 DNA (partial): TGTGCCAGCTCTGGGACTGGGGAAACGCTGTAT. Protein product: CASSGTGETLY. The whole CDR3 sequence is CASSGTGETLYF.

Concerning this clone itself: Genes and germline are mouse. The read terminates 1 residue ahead of where the CDR3 ends, so the germline J gene completes it. V and J are TRBV29 and TRBJ2-5; 9 bases match TRBD1. This CDR3 has 14 amino acids. The germline V gene has CDR1 MSHET and CDR2 SYDVDS. V shed 5 bases and J 4 bases; nucleotides not matched to a gene: 4. The CDR3 spells CASSPGTGKDTQYF. The sequenced CDR3 bases are TGTGCTAGCAGTCCCGGGACAGGGAAAGACACCCAGTAC.

This clone is deemed large. The gene names given are mouse names. The read ends 1 residue shy of where the CDR3 ends; the end is completed using the germline J gene. J is TRBJ2-7 and V is TRBV19; 10 bases fit TRBD2. Trimming at V came to 5 bases and at J to 3 bases, leaving 5 bases not matched to a gene. The CDR3 spans 14 residues. Germline CDR1 and CDR2: FNHDT and SITEND (reference sequence). The part of the CDR3 DNA that was read is TGTGCCAGCAGCCCGGACTGGGGGCGCTATGAACAGTAC. As protein: CASSPDWGRYEQY. The full CDR3 reads CASSPDWGRYEQYF.

In the case of this clone: Each gene name is a mouse one. The CDR3 is cut off 1 residue early in the read; its end comes from the germline J gene. The chain links TRBV3 to TRBJ2-5; 11 bases match TRBD2. With 3 bases clipped from V and 3 bases from J, the junction kept 2 bases outside the gene matches. Per germline, CDR1 SNHLY and CDR2 FYNGKV (reference sequence). There are 15 residues in the CDR3. This chain's CDR3 is CASSFDWGGQDTQYF. Incomplete CDR3 DNA: TGTGCCAGCAGCTTCGACTGGGGGGGTCAAGACACCCAGTAC.

This clone was recorded a few times. Any gene name here is a mouse gene name. The sequenced fragment ends 1 residue before the CDR3 boundary, so the rest is inferred from the germline J gene. This chain uses TRBV26 with TRBJ2-7; the D is unclear. There are 13 residues in the CDR3. The V end was cut by 2 bases, the J end by 0 bases, with 5 bases between. From germline, CDR1 is KGHPV and CDR2 FQNQEV (reference sequence). The CDR3 sequence: CASSLTVSYEQYF. The DNA read from the CDR3 is TGTGCCAGCAGTCTGACAGTCTCCTATGAACAGTAC. Drawing the rest from reference TRBV26 and TRBJ2-7, the complete variable domain is NSKVIQTPRYLVKGQGQKAKMRCIPEKGHPVVFWYQQNKNNEFKFLINFQNQEVLQQIDMTEKRFSAECPSNSPCSLEIQSSEAGDSALYLCASSLTVSYEQYFGPGTRLTVL.

Of note for this clone: All gene names here are mouse names. The read terminates 1 residue before the CDR3 end, so the remaining end is supplied by the germline J gene. The J gene is TRBJ2-7, the V gene TRBV13-1; possibly TRBD1 for D (5 bases). The CDR3 runs 13 residues. Germline CDR1 reads NSHNY; CDR2 reads SYGAGN. The germline V and J ends were trimmed by 6 bases and 0 bases, with 10 bases remaining between them. This CDR3 reads CASTLTASYEQYF. The sequenced part of the CDR3 DNA is TGTGCCAGCACCCTGACAGCCTCCTATGAACAGTAC.

A word on this clone: Each gene name is a mouse one. The observed sequence ends 1 residue before the CDR3 terminus, with the missing tail filled in from the germline J gene. V gene TRBV13-1 combines with J gene TRBJ2-5, with unresolved D. V lost 1 base and J lost 5, with 2 bases in between. CDR1 is NSHNY, CDR2 SYGAGN, per germline. The CDR3 spans 11 residues. The CDR3 bases that were read are TGTGCCAGCAGTGATCGAGACACCCAGTAC. It specifies CASSDRDTQY. The whole CDR3 region reads CASSDRDTQYF.

Comments on this clone: Genes and germline come from the mouse. The read halts 1 residue ahead of the CDR3 end, with the missing end drawn from the germline J gene. J is TRBJ1-1 and V is TRBV12-2; D may be TRBD1 (5 bases). V gave up 0 bases and J gave up 1 base, with 17 bases separating them. The CDR3 covers 17 residues. Looked up from germline, CDR1 is SGHLS and CDR2 is HYDKME. Partial CDR3 DNA: TGTGCCAGCTCTCTCGCGCCCCCGGGACGGGTAAACACAGAAGTCTTC. Its translation: CASSLAPPGRVNTEVF. The whole CDR3 sequence is CASSLAPPGRVNTEVFF.

This clone was recorded a few times. The gene names here belong to mouse. Coverage ceases 1 residue before the CDR3 finishes, and the germline J gene fills in the end. The gene calls are TRBV16 and TRBJ1-1; perhaps TRBD1 as D (5 bases). Deletions cut 3 bases from V and 0 bases from J, with 8 bases between. The CDR3 covers 14 residues. CDR1 and CDR2 from the germline V gene are SGHSA and FRNQAP. Partial CDR3 DNA: TGTGCAAGCAGCTTGGGGACTGCAAACACAGAAGTCTTC. It specifies CASSLGTANTEVF. The CDR3 in full is CASSLGTANTEVFF.

This clone was observed a handful of times. Genes and germline are mouse. Read data end 1 residue before the CDR3 end; the end is taken from the germline J gene. The chain employs TRBV23 and TRBJ2-7. Germline loops: CDR1 KGHTA, CDR2 FQNQQP. The CDR3 consists of 11 residues. The CDR3 region is CSSSQIYEQYF. The sequenced part of the CDR3 DNA is TGCTCCAGCAGTCAGATCTATGAACAGTAC. The full variable domain, with the rest looked up from reference TRBV23 and TRBJ2-7, is DAAVTQKPRYLIKMKGQEAEMKCIPEKGHTAVFWYQQKQSKELKFLIYFQNQQPLDQIDMVKERFSAVCPSSSLCSLGIRTCEAEDSALYLCSSSQIYEQYFGPGTRLTVL.

As concerns this clone: Genes here carry mouse names. The read ends 1 residue early relative to the CDR3; the germline J gene fills the gap. This chain connects TRBV13-2 to TRBJ2-3, with TRBD2 identical over 10 bases. This CDR3 region has 17 residues. From germline, CDR1 is NNHNN and CDR2 SYGAGS (reference sequence). With V trimmed by 3 bases and J by 2 bases, 9 bases remained unmatched. CDR3 DNA, as far as it was read: TGTGCCAGCGGTGCGAACCGGGACTGGGGATCTGCAGAAACGCTGTAT. Protein product: CASGANRDWGSAETLY. The entire CDR3 protein is CASGANRDWGSAETLYF.

As for this clone: Genes here carry mouse names. The read halts 1 residue ahead of the CDR3 end, with the missing end drawn from the germline J gene. The chain employs TRBV13-2 and TRBJ2-5, with D tentatively TRBD2 (7 bases). CDR3 length: 16 residues. CDR1 and CDR2 (germline): NNHNN, SYGAGS (reference sequence). The V end was cut by 1 base, the J end by 0 bases, with 12 bases between. The DNA read from the CDR3 is TGTGCCAGCGGTGATATGGGGGGCATTAACCAAGACACCCAGTAC. Amino acid sequence: CASGDMGGINQDTQY. The full CDR3 protein is CASGDMGGINQDTQYF.

About this clone itself: The gene symbols are mouse symbols. Read coverage stops 1 residue before the CDR3 terminus; the germline J gene supplies the remainder. The genes are TRBV13-3 and TRBJ1-1; D is ambiguous. The CDR3 covers 13 residues. The germline V gene has CDR1 NNHDY and CDR2 SYVADS. Trimming removed 0 bases at V and 1 base at J, with 4 bases between. CDR3 bases read: TGTGCCAGCAGTGATGGGCAAAACACAGAAGTCTTC. Translation: CASSDGQNTEVF. The CDR3, in full, reads CASSDGQNTEVFF.

Notes on this clone: Genes here carry mouse names. The sequenced fragment ends 1 residue before the CDR3 boundary, so the rest is inferred from the germline J gene. V usage is TRBV26 and J usage is TRBJ1-4, with D hard to call. CDR1 and CDR2 from the germline V gene are KGHPV and FQNQEV (reference sequence). Trimming took off 4 bases at V and 0 bases at J, with 6 bases between the two ends. This CDR3 is built from 14 residues. The CDR3 reads CASSRSISNERLFF. The part of the CDR3 DNA that was read is TGTGCCAGCAGTCGGAGTATTTCCAACGAAAGATTATTT.

On this clone itself: The gene names here belong to mouse. Coverage ceases 1 residue before the CDR3 finishes, and the germline J gene fills in the end. The genes are TRBV12-1 and TRBJ1-2; no reliable D call. V was cut by 1 base and J by 3 bases, with 8 bases left in between. The germline V gene encodes CDR1 SGHSN and CDR2 HYEKVE. The CDR3 spans 13 residues. The CDR3 sequence: CASSLGRDSDYTF. The CDR3 bases that were read are TGTGCCAGCTCTCTGGGGAGGGACTCCGACTACACC. The whole variable domain, remainder taken from reference TRBV12-1 and TRBJ1-2, is DSGVVQSPRHIIKEKGGRSVLTCIPISGHSNVVWYQQTLGKELKFLIQHYEKVERDKGFLPSRFSVQQFDDYHSEMNMSALELEDSAMYFCASSLGRDSDYTFGSGTRLLVI.

A word on this clone: Mouse germline and gene names are used. Sequencing ends 1 residue short of the CDR3 end; the germline J gene provides the rest. This chain links TRBV26 with TRBJ1-4, with a possible D match to TRBD1 (5 bases). CDR3 size: 14 residues. CDR1 and CDR2 from the germline V gene are KGHPV and FQNQEV (reference sequence). The ends were cut back, 2 bases at V and 3 bases at J, with 7 bases in the middle. The covered CDR3 bases are TGTGCCAGCAGTCTGCGGGGGACCAACGAAAGATTATTT. It encodes CASSLRGTNERLF. The entire CDR3 reads CASSLRGTNERLFF.

As to this clone: Genes here carry mouse names. The read gets to within 1 residue of the CDR3 end, and the germline J gene fills in the rest. The chain has TRBV15 and TRBJ2-7, with 8 bases lining up with TRBD2. V was clipped by 5 bases and J by 2 bases; unmatched bases: 5. This CDR3 spans 14 amino acids. Germline V CDR1 and CDR2: SGHND, FRSKSL. CDR3: CASSPRTGPYEQYF. Partial CDR3 DNA: TGTGCCAGCAGTCCCCGGACTGGGCCCTATGAACAGTAC. Together with reference TRBV15 and TRBJ2-7, the CDR3 gives the full variable domain: DAGVTQTPRHEVAEKGQTIILKCEPVSGHNDLFWYRQTKIQGLELLSYFRSKSLMEDGGAFKDRFKAEMLNSSFSTLKIQPTEPKDSAVYLCASSPRTGPYEQYFGPGTRLTVL.

Regarding this clone: The genes are named according to mouse. The CDR3 end lies 1 residue beyond the end of the read and is filled in from the germline J gene. This sequence joins TRBV13-2 and TRBJ2-1, with 7 nucleotides matching TRBD2. The CDR3 consists of 14 residues. The germline V gene has CDR1 NNHNN and CDR2 SYGAGS (reference sequence). The trim removed 2 bases at V and 1 base at J, leaving 0 bases unmatched. CDR3 amino acids: CASGELGNYAEQFF. CDR3 bases read: TGTGCCAGCGGTGAACTGGGGAACTATGCTGAGCAGTTC.

This clone was found a few times. Genes here carry mouse names. The read is 1 residue too short to cover the CDR3 end, so that end is filled in from the germline J gene. The chain recombines TRBV3 with TRBJ2-7; the match to TRBD2 covers 9 bases. This CDR3 contains 12 residues. CDR1 and CDR2 (germline): SNHLY, FYNGKV (reference sequence). The junction had 2 bases not matched to a gene; V was cut back by 4 bases and J by 7 bases. This CDR3 is CASSSGLGEQYF. The CDR3 DNA, read in part, is TGTGCCAGCAGCTCGGGACTGGGAGAACAGTAC.

On this clone itself: Germline and genes: mouse. The CDR3 extends 1 residue past the end of the read, so its final part is completed from the germline J gene. The chain has TRBV12-1 and TRBJ1-6; D unresolved. TRBJ1-6 is recorded as an ORF, its role being uncertain. Looked up from germline, CDR1 is SGHSN and CDR2 is HYEKVE. Trimming pared 2 bases from V and 1 base from J, leaving 8 bases between. The length of the CDR3 is 15 residues. The CDR3 DNA, read in part, is TGTGCCAGCTCTCCCCCCAACTCCTATAATTCGCCCCTCTAC. Protein: CASSPPNSYNSPLY. The full CDR3 protein is CASSPPNSYNSPLYF.